This T cell receptor beta chain comes out of a study of blood T cell repertoires in COVID-19. Individuals drawn from 24 US areas were about 18 to 100 years old. The protocol was immunoSEQ multiplex PCR, while the TCRdb copy is restricted to in-frame clones and leaves out a portion. The data show approximately 210,000 clones, about 91% seen once. This CDR3 is 14 amino acids long. The germline V gene has CDR1 SGHAT and CDR2 FQNNGV. J lost 5 bases, V lost 3 bases, and 0 bases had no gene match. This clone was observed a single time. At the DNA level, this CDR3 is encoded by other sequences in the same sample as well.

The chain recombines TRBV11-2 with TRBJ1-4; 10 positions agree with TRBD1. This sequence was found in a woman between 45 and 60 years old with acute COVID-19. Sequenced material: PBMCs or T cells enriched from blood (not recorded which). The CDR3 region has the DNA TGTGCCAGCAGCTTGGGACAGGGGAATGAAAAACTGTTTTTT. This translates into CASSLGQGNEKLFF.